The clone carrying this T cell receptor beta chain was detected many times. Antigen: not known. The data derive from a study of tumor-infiltrating lymphocytes in primary liver carcinoma. Study-wide results and caveats: Between tumor regions, pairs overlapped more than tumor-adjacent and tumor-blood pairs did.

The researchers produced TCR beta cDNA from approximately 0.45 ug total RNA with a constant-region primer. For TCR beta, libraries were produced by three nested multiplex PCR rounds using slightly modified ARM-PCR. The first two PCR rounds, roughly 10 cycles each, used TRBV1-TRBV30 forward primers and a C-beta reverse primer. TCRdb reprocessed the multiplex PCR reads via MiXCR and lists one record per CDR3 protein. This sample has roughly 330,000 distinct CDR3 sequences, with about two thirds found just once. V lost 1 base and J 3 bases, leaving 16 bases between the germline ends. Germline CDR1 reads SGHAT; CDR2 reads FQNNGV. The CDR3 sequence is 16 residues long. The source of the blood RNA was unsorted whole blood, and germline DNA was extracted as well.

The TCR sequence derives from a middle-aged man with primary liver carcinoma and hepatitis B virus infection. V and J are TRBV11-2 and TRBJ2-7; D gene ambiguous. The sequenced sample was peripheral blood. In DNA form, the CDR3 reads TGTGCCAGCAGCTTAGTTGTGGCAGCCCTTCGCTACGAGCAGTACTTC. Translated: CASSLVVAALRYEQYF.